A single T cell receptor beta chain is shown here with its context. What it binds is not known. This sample was taken from a study of cytomegalovirus exposure and HLA in healthy donors. Germline V lookup: CDR1 SEHNR, CDR2 FQNEAQ (reference sequence). The CDR3 is 13 amino acids. V shed 7 bases and J shed 4 bases, with 10 bases lying between them. Repertoires were generated with immunoSEQ multiplex PCR, while TCRdb's copy carries only in-frame clones and drops some. The table has roughly 330,000 clones, around 87% seen once. It was the approximately 110-subject validation cohort, separate from the approximately 700-subject first cohort, to which the donors belonged. General observations from the study: Testing in vitro showed a few CMV-associated chains specific for CMV antigens. Subsequent analysis of the 120 or so validation repertoires found a tendency for first-cohort TCR clusters to co-occur. A list of about 160 TCR beta chains associated with cytomegalovirus was given.

Specimen: PBMCs. J is TRBJ1-4 and V is TRBV7-9; D is undetermined. The sequence was obtained from a young woman in good health and CMV-seropositive. This CDR3 reads CASMVGRNEKLFF. The CDR3 coding sequence is TGTGCCAGCATGGTGGGTCGTAATGAAAAACTGTTTTTT.